This is a list of T cell receptor beta chains from one sample in a study of regulatory T cells in long-lasting Graves disease. TCRdb re-called the multiplex PCR reads through MiXCR, storing one row per CDR3 protein. The sample holds 400,000 to 500,000 distinct CDR3 sequences, 20% to 25% seen once. The sequenced sample was peripheral blood mononuclear cells (PBMCs), obtained when the disease was refractory, from a patient treated with antithyroid drugs. The source is a female donor with Graves disease. The CDR3 runs from the conserved cysteine through the conserved F or W. The D gene is left open where the match is weak. Clone size is not always given. Where it is, it says once, few, many or a class for expanded clones.

>TRBJ2-7|TRBV27|many|NA
TGTGCCAGCAGTTTGGCGGGGCAGGGGGCCTACGAGCAGTACTTC
CASSLAGQGAYEQYF
>TRBJ2-2|TRBV2|many|NA
TGTGCCAGCAAAGGGGACGGGGACACCGGGGAGCTGTTTTTT
CASKGDGDTGELFF
>TRBJ1-1|TRBV28|many|NA
TGTGCCAGCAGCCCGGATCCGGGACCCAGAGAAGCTTTCTTT
CASSPDPGPREAFF
>TRBJ2-5|TRBV9|once|TRBD2
TGTGCCAGCAGCGTACCTAGCGGGGGGGTTCCCCAGAGAAGGGAGACCCAGTACTTC
CASSVPSGGVPQRRETQYF
>TRBJ2-5|TRBV9|many|NA
TGTGCCAGCAGCGTAGGTAACGATCCAGAGACCCAGTACTTC
CASSVGNDPETQYF
>TRBJ2-7|TRBV7-2|many|TRBD2
TGTGCCAGCAGCGCCCGGACTAGCGTCGCGTACGAGCAGTACTTC
CASSARTSVAYEQYF
>TRBJ2-6|TRBV7-2|NA|NA
TGTGCCAGCAGCTCTACCGCCCACGGGGGGGCCAACGTCCTGACTTTC
CASSSTAHGGANVLTF
>TRBJ2-2|TRBV28|few|NA
TGTGCCAGCAGTCGACGACTCCTGGACACCGGGGAGCTGTTTTTT
CASSRRLLDTGELFF
>TRBJ2-3|TRBV11-3|few|NA
TGTGCCAGCAGCAACTTCAGGACTAGCACAGATACGCAGTATTTT
CASSNFRTSTDTQYF
>TRBJ1-2|TRBV7-9|many|NA
TGTGCCAGCGAGGCGGTCGGAGGGTACGACTATGGCTACACCTTC
CASEAVGGYDYGYTF
>TRBJ2-7|TRBV29-1|NA|TRBD2
TGCAGCGTGTGGATACCTCCGAGCGGGAGGGCTTCCTACGAGCAGTACTTC
CSVWIPPSGRASYEQYF
>TRBJ1-2|TRBV28|many|NA
TGTGCCAGCAGCCCGGGTCTTAACTATGGCTACACCTTC
CASSPGLNYGYTF
>TRBJ1-4|TRBV7-2|NA|NA
TGTGCCAGCAGCTTAGCACCCCCGGGGGCGGGTAATGAAAAACTGTTTTTT
CASSLAPPGAGNEKLFF
>TRBJ1-6|TRBV27|NA|TRBD1
TGTGCCAGCAGTTTATCCCGGACAGGCGATAATTCACCCCTCCACTTT
CASSLSRTGDNSPLHF
>TRBJ2-7|TRBV20-1|NA|TRBD2
TGCAGTGCTAGCCCCGGACTAGTATACGAGCAGTACTTC
CSASPGLVYEQYF
>TRBJ1-2|TRBV28|many|NA
TGTGCCAGCAGCTTAGTCGGCCAGGTCTATGGCTACACCTTC
CASSLVGQVYGYTF
>TRBJ2-7|TRBV28|many|NA
TGTGCCAGCAGTTTTGTAGGGCGGGACGAGCAGTACTTC
CASSFVGRDEQYF
>TRBJ2-2|TRBV11-3|few|NA
TGTGCCAGCAGCTTAGACGGACAGCCAACGTACACCGGGGAGCTGTTTTTT
CASSLDGQPTYTGELFF
>TRBJ1-2|TRBV7-2|NA|NA
TGTGCCACCTCAGACAGGCCGGAAGGCTACACCTTC
CATSDRPEGYTF
>TRBJ2-4|TRBV29-1|NA|NA
TGCAGCGTTGAAGGACGGGAAAAGGGGAACATTCAGTACTTC
CSVEGREKGNIQYF
>TRBJ1-5|TRBV24-1|NA|NA
TGTGCCACCAGTGAAATACATAGCAATCAGCCCCAGCATTTT
CATSEIHSNQPQHF
>TRBJ1-1|TRBV20-1|NA|NA
TGCAGTGCTAATTGGGGGGCGAACACTGAAGCTTTCTTT
CSANWGANTEAFF
>TRBJ1-4|TRBV7-9|NA|TRBD1
TGTGCCAGCAGCTTAGCGGGACAGCGAGAGGAAAAACTGTTTTTT
CASSLAGQREEKLFF
>TRBJ2-7|TRBV5-1|few|TRBD1
TGCGCCAGCAGAGCTCCGGGACAGGGGACGTACTACGAGCAGTACTTC
CASRAPGQGTYYEQYF
>TRBJ1-2|TRBV5-4|few|NA
TGTGCCAGCAGCTTAATCTCGACAGGAGACTATGGCTACACCTTC
CASSLISTGDYGYTF
>TRBJ1-2|TRBV12-3/TRBV12-4|many|NA
TGTGCCAGCAGTTTGGGGCAGAATGGCTACACCTTC
CASSLGQNGYTF
>TRBJ1-2|TRBV5-1|NA|NA
TGCGCCAGCAGCTTGAATTCCGGGGAGTATGGCTACACCTTC
CASSLNSGEYGYTF
>TRBJ2-1|TRBV13|NA|TRBD1
TGTGCCTTACAACAGGGGGCTGGTGAGCAGTTCTTC
CALQQGAGEQFF
>TRBJ2-3|TRBV7-2|few|TRBD1
TGTGCCAGCAGCTCTCAGGGGGTTGGGTCAGATACGCAGTATTTT
CASSSQGVGSDTQYF
>TRBJ1-5|TRBV19|NA|TRBD1
TGTGCCAGTAGTATAGAAGACAGGGGGTTTCAGCCCCAGCATTTT
CASSIEDRGFQPQHF
>TRBJ1-6|TRBV4-1|few|NA
TGCGCCAGCAGCCAAGATGAGCAGGGGTGGAATTCACCCCTCCACTTT
CASSQDEQGWNSPLHF
>TRBJ1-6|TRBV7-9|NA|TRBD1
TGTGCCAGCAGCCCCATATACCGTCGACAGGGTTTAGAGTCACCCCTCCACTTT
CASSPIYRRQGLESPLHF
>TRBJ2-5|TRBV9|NA|TRBD2
TGTGCCAGCAGCGTACCATCCGGGACTAGCGGGACGACTCAAGAGACCCAGTACTTC
CASSVPSGTSGTTQETQYF
>TRBJ1-1|TRBV9|NA|NA
TGTGCCAGCAGCGTGGCTTTCAACACTGAAGCTTTCTTT
CASSVAFNTEAFF
>TRBJ2-1|TRBV20-1|NA|TRBD1
TGCAGTGCTAGCGGGACAGGGGGCTATGAGCAGTTCTTC
CSASGTGGYEQFF
>TRBJ2-3|TRBV28|NA|TRBD1
TGTGCCAGCAGTCGGGACAGGGGTCCGATGGCAGTGCCAGATACGCAGTATTTT
CASSRDRGPMAVPDTQYF
>TRBJ2-7|TRBV6-5|many|NA
TGTGCCAGCAGTTACGAAAGGGCCCACGAGCAGTACTTC
CASSYERAHEQYF
>TRBJ1-5|TRBV12-3/TRBV12-4|many|TRBD1
TGTGCCAGCAGTTTAGGACAGGGGGCGAGCAATCAGCCCCAGCATTTT
CASSLGQGASNQPQHF
>TRBJ2-2|TRBV2|many|NA
TGTGCCAGCAGTGATTGGGCCGACAGATCGAACACCGGGGAGCTGTTTTTT
CASSDWADRSNTGELFF
>TRBJ1-6|TRBV2|many|TRBD1
TGTGCCAGCAAGTTGGGACAGGGGAGAAATTCACCCCTCCACTTT
CASKLGQGRNSPLHF
>TRBJ2-7|TRBV6-5|many|NA
TGTGCCAGCAGTTCCGGGGCAGCGGAGGTCTACGAGCAGTACTTC
CASSSGAAEVYEQYF
>TRBJ2-2|TRBV19|few|TRBD2
TGTGCCAGTAGTATAGGAAGCGGGAGGGACACCGGGGAGCTGTTTTTT
CASSIGSGRDTGELFF
>TRBJ1-1|TRBV19|NA|NA
TGTGCCAGTAGTCGGGGCCAGGGTAGGCCGAACACTGAAGCTTTCTTT
CASSRGQGRPNTEAFF
>TRBJ1-1|TRBV10-3|many|NA
TGTGCCATCAGTTACAGGGAAGAGAACACTGAAGCTTTCTTT
CAISYREENTEAFF
>TRBJ1-6|TRBV7-6|NA|NA
TGTGCCAGCAGGGAAGGATACCGAAATAATTCACCCCTCCACTTT
CASREGYRNNSPLHF
>TRBJ2-7|TRBV9|many|NA
TGTGCCAGCAGCCCTCTAGGGCAGGGCTACGAGCAGTACTTC
CASSPLGQGYEQYF
>TRBJ1-2|TRBV18|NA|NA
TGTGCCAGCTCACCACGGCAGTACTATGGCTACACCTTC
CASSPRQYYGYTF
>TRBJ1-4|TRBV9|few|NA
TGTGCCAGCAGCGTCTCGGGAGGGGCTAATGAAAAACTGTTTTTT
CASSVSGGANEKLFF